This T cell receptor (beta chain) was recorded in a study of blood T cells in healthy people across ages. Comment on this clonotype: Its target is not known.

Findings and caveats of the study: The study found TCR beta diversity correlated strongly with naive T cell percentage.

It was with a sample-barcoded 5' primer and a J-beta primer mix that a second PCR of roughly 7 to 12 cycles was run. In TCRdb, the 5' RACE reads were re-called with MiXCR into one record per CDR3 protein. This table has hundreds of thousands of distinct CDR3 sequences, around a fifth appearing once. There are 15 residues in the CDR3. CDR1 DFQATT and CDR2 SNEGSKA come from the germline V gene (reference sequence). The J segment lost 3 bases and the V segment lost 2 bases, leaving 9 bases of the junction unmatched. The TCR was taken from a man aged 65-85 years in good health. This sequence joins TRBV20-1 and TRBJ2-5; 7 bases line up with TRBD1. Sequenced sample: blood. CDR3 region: CSARPLTGRKETQYF. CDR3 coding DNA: TGCAGTGCTAGACCATTGACAGGGCGAAAAGAGACCCAGTACTTC.